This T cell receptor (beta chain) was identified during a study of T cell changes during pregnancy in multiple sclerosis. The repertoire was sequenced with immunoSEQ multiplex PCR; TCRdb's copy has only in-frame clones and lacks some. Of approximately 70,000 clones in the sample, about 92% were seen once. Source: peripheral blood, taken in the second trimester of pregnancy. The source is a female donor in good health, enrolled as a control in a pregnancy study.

The CDR3 is CASSYTQGAQAFF. The DNA of the CDR3 is TGTGCCAGCAGCTATACACAGGGCGCCCAAGCTTTCTTT. The chain employs TRBV27 and TRBJ1-1, with D possibly being TRBD1 (6 bases). Trimming stripped 6 bases from V and 9 bases from J, with 17 bases between. CDR3 size: 13 residues. CDR1 is MNHEY and CDR2 is SMNVEV in the germline V gene (reference sequence).